These T cell receptor beta chains were read from a single sample in a study of cytomegalovirus exposure and HLA in healthy donors. Clones were read by immunoSEQ multiplex PCR, and TCRdb kept only the in-frame ones, dropping some. The repertoire has about 200,000 clones, about 80% of them found once; the top ten carry 1.1%. Sequenced: PBMCs. These receptor sequences come from a woman aged 40 to 50 in good health and CMV-seronegative. The CDR3 runs from the conserved cysteine through the conserved F or W. D genes are given only for firm matches. The listing skips clone size in some rows; elsewhere it reads once, few, many or a size class.

TRBV19	TRBJ2-3	few	.	CASSATLVSTDTQYF	TGTGCCAGTAGTGCCACCTTAGTGAGCACAGATACGCAGTATTTT
TRBV5-6	TRBJ2-1	.	.	CASSRLDRTSYNEQFF	TGTGCCAGCAGTCGTCTCGACAGAACCTCCTACAATGAGCAGTTCTTC
TRBV4-3	TRBJ1-2	.	.	CASSRASGISNYGYTF	TGCGCCAGCAGCCGTGCCTCAGGGATCTCTAACTATGGCTACACCTTC
TRBV30	TRBJ1-4	.	TRBD1	CAWSAGQGVGKLFF	TGTGCCTGGAGTGCGGGGCAGGGGGTCGGAAAACTGTTTTTT
TRBV6-1	TRBJ1-1	.	TRBD1	CASIRDRAAEAFF	TGTGCCAGCATTAGGGACAGGGCGGCTGAAGCTTTCTTT
TRBV9	TRBJ2-3	once	.	CASSVYSSTDTQYF	TGTGCCAGCAGCGTGTACAGTAGCACAGATACGCAGTATTTT
TRBV5-1	TRBJ1-1	once	.	CASSLTYTEAFF	TGCGCCAGCAGTCTTACTTACACTGAAGCTTTCTTT
TRBV27	TRBJ1-1	once	TRBD1	CASSLTGRAEAFF	TGTGCCAGCAGTTTGACAGGGCGCGCTGAAGCTTTCTTT
TRBV6-4	TRBJ2-1	.	TRBD2	CASSALGGSYNEQFF	TGTGCCAGCAGTGCCCTCGGGGGGTCCTACAATGAGCAGTTCTTC
TRBV2	TRBJ2-7	.	TRBD2	CASRRGAGGPDYEQYF	TGTGCCAGCAGGAGGGGGGCGGGGGGCCCGGACTACGAGCAGTACTTC
TRBV9	TRBJ1-2	.	.	CASSVGDGGYTF	TGTGCCAGCAGCGTAGGAGATGGTGGCTACACCTTC
TRBV27	TRBJ2-1	.	TRBD2	CASSSSSGRESYNEQFF	TGTGCCAGCAGTAGCTCCTCTGGGCGGGAGTCCTACAATGAGCAGTTCTTC
TRBV5-1	TRBJ2-3	.	.	CASSIERHTDTQYF	TGCGCCAGCAGCATCGAGCGGCACACAGATACGCAGTATTTT
TRBV11-3	TRBJ2-1	.	TRBD2	CASTPIAGGGGEQFF	TGTGCCAGCACCCCCATAGCGGGAGGCGGGGGTGAGCAGTTCTTC
TRBV2	TRBJ2-7	.	.	CASRRERAVYEQYF	TGTGCCAGCAGACGGGAGCGGGCGGTCTACGAGCAGTACTTC
TRBV7-3	TRBJ1-2	.	TRBD1	CASSIRQGAGYGYTF	TGTGCCAGCAGCATTAGACAGGGGGCCGGCTATGGCTACACCTTC
TRBV11-2	TRBJ2-4	.	TRBD1	CASSSRDRPTIQYF	TGTGCCAGCAGCTCTCGGGACAGGCCGACCATTCAGTACTTC
TRBV28	TRBJ1-5	.	TRBD1	CASISGGGEGQPQHF	TGTGCCAGCATTTCCGGAGGGGGCGAGGGTCAGCCCCAGCATTTT
TRBV5-6	TRBJ1-1	few	TRBD1	CASSLKGAWTEAFF	TGTGCCAGCAGCCTGAAGGGGGCTTGGACTGAAGCTTTCTTT
TRBV11-1	TRBJ1-1	.	TRBD1	CASSPIWSQGVGTEAFF	TGTGCCAGCAGCCCCATTTGGTCACAGGGGGTTGGCACTGAAGCTTTCTTT
TRBV6-5	TRBJ1-6	.	TRBD1	CASSYSPPGQGTLHF	TGTGCCAGCAGTTACTCGCCCCCGGGACAGGGAACCCTCCACTTT
TRBV29-1	TRBJ2-5	.	TRBD2	CSVRPGGETQYF	TGCAGCGTACGACCGGGGGGGGAGACCCAGTACTTC
TRBV19	TRBJ1-2	.	.	CASSIELRQVYGYTF	TGTGCCAGTAGTATAGAGCTTCGGCAGGTCTATGGCTACACCTTC
TRBV2	TRBJ2-3	.	TRBD2	CASVLSGTTQYF	TGTGCCAGCGTTCTTAGCGGGACTACGCAGTATTTT
TRBV4-1	TRBJ1-4	few	.	CASSQAQTNEKLFF	TGTGCCAGCAGCCAAGCTCAGACTAATGAAAAACTGTTTTTT
TRBV5-5	TRBJ2-7	.	TRBD1	CASSWTGDEQYF	TGTGCCAGCAGCTGGACAGGGGACGAGCAGTACTTC
TRBV18	TRBJ2-6	few	TRBD1	CASSPRGQGPGANVLTF	TGTGCCAGCTCCCCGAGGGGACAGGGGCCCGGGGCCAACGTCCTGACTTTC
TRBV29-1	TRBJ1-2	.	TRBD1	CSVERQGAGGYTF	TGCAGCGTGGAAAGACAGGGGGCAGGGGGCTACACCTTC
TRBV5-4	TRBJ1-2	.	TRBD1	CASRITGGARYGYTF	TGTGCCAGCAGAATTACAGGGGGCGCTCGGTATGGCTACACCTTC
TRBV7-3	TRBJ2-1	.	.	CASSLVPSNEQFF	TGTGCCAGCAGCTTAGTCCCCAGCAATGAGCAGTTCTTC
TRBV5-1	TRBJ2-7	once	TRBD1	CASSQAGTAFYEQYF	TGCGCCAGCAGCCAGGCCGGGACAGCATTCTACGAGCAGTACTTC
TRBV9	TRBJ1-1	.	TRBD1	CASSETGTGYTEAFF	TGTGCCAGCAGCGAGACCGGGACAGGATACACTGAAGCTTTCTTT
TRBV6-5	TRBJ2-5	.	.	CASSYGQKETQYF	TGTGCCAGCAGTTACGGGCAGAAAGAGACCCAGTACTTC
TRBV25-1	TRBJ2-2	.	.	CATQWGVGTYFTGELFF	TGTGCCACCCAGTGGGGAGTCGGGACTTACTTCACCGGGGAGCTGTTTTTT
TRBV7-3	TRBJ2-1	.	.	CASSPPRADEQFF	TGTGCCAGCAGTCCCCCCAGGGCGGATGAGCAGTTCTTC
TRBV9	TRBJ2-4	.	TRBD1	CASSPSGVDRGQYF	TGTGCCAGCAGCCCCTCCGGAGTGGACAGGGGCCAGTACTTC
TRBV7-2	TRBJ1-4	.	.	CASSLQQGVHEKLFF	TGTGCCAGCAGCTTGCAACAGGGAGTACATGAAAAACTGTTTTTT
TRBV7-9	TRBJ2-7	once	TRBD1	CASSLSDRGNREGEQYF	TGTGCCAGCAGCTTATCCGACAGGGGGAACAGGGAAGGCGAGCAGTACTTC